The clone carrying this T cell receptor (beta chain) was counted a few times. Antigen unknown. Template switching, a step in the protocol, added a universal primer site, and cDNA carried unique molecular identifiers. MiXCR, run by TCRdb on the 5' RACE reads, gives a single entry per CDR3 protein. The data show 1.5 million to 2 million distinct CDR3 sequences, with roughly a third seen just once and 0.27% held by the top ten. This specimen belongs to a study of identical twins. Study-wide points: Those out-of-frame alpha sequences shared by twins showed an excess of low generation probability. Abundant beta clonotypes from cord blood bore fewer insertions; memory repertoires lacked this pattern.

Losses at the gene ends were 4 bases for V and 6 bases for J; bases not matched to a gene: 12. Germline assignment: CDR1 LGHNA and CDR2 YNFKEQ. This CDR3 region has 16 residues. The chain employs TRBV4-2 and TRBJ2-4; 7 bases align to TRBD2. This clonotype was obtained from a newborn girl in good health. The sample comprised cord blood. CDR3 region: CASSRQQATGGNIQYF. The CDR3 region has the DNA TGTGCCAGCAGCCGACAACAGGCAACGGGAGGAAACATTCAGTACTTC.